This T cell receptor beta chain stems from a study of blood T cell repertoires in COVID-19. The method was immunoSEQ multiplex PCR; TCRdb's version includes in-frame clones alone and lacks a portion of them. Among 100,000 to 150,000 clones listed, about 89% were seen once. In its sample, this clone was seen once. The receptor was derived from a woman aged 55 to 70 with acute or convalescent COVID-19. The specimen was peripheral blood.

The CDR3 is CASSLGRNQPQHF. As DNA, the CDR3 is TGTGCCAGCAGCTTAGGGAGAAATCAGCCCCAGCATTTT. The chain combines TRBV11-3 with TRBJ1-5; D unclear. The CDR3 sequence is 13 residues long. The ends were cut back, 1 base at V and 4 bases at J, with 5 bases in the middle. Germline CDR1 SGHNT, CDR2 YENEEA.